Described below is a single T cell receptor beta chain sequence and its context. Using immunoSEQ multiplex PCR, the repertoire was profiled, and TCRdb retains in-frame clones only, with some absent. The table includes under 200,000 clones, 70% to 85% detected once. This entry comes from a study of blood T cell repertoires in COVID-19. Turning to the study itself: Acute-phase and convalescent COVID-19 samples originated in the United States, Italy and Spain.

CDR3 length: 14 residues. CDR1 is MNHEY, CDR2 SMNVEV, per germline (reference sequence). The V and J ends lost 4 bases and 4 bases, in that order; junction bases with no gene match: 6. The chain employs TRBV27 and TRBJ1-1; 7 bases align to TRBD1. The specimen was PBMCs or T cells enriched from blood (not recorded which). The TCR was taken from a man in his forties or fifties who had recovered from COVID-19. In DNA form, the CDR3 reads TGTGCCAGCAGTTCTCCCGACAGGGCCACTGAAGCTTTCTTT. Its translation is CASSSPDRATEAFF.